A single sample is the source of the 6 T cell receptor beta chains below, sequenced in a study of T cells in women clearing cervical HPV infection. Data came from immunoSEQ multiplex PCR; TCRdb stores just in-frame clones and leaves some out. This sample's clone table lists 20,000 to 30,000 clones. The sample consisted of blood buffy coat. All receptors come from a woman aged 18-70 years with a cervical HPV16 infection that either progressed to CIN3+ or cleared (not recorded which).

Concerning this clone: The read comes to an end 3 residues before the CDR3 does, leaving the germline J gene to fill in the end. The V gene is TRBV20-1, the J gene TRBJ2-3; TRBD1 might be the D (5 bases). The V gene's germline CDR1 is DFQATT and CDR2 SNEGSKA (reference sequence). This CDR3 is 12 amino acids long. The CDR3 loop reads CSVRGPQETQYF. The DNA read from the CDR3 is TGCAGTGTAAGGGGCCCTCAAGAGACG.

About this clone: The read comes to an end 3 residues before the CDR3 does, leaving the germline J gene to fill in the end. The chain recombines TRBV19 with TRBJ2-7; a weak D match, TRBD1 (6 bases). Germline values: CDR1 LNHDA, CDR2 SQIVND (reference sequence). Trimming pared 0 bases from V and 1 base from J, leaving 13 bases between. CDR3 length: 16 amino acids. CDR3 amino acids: CASSIDLAQGSYEQYF. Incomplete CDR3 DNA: TGTGCCAGTAGTATAGATCTCGCCCAGGGGTCCTACGAG.

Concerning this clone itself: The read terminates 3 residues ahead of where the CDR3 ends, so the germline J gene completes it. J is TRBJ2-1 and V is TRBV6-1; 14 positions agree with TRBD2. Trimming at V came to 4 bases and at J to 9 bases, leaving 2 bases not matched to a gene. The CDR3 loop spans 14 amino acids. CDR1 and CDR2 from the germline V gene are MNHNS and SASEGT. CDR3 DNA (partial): TGTGCCAGCAGTGGACTAGCGGGAGGGATTGAG. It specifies CASSGLAGGIE. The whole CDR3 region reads CASSGLAGGIEQFF.

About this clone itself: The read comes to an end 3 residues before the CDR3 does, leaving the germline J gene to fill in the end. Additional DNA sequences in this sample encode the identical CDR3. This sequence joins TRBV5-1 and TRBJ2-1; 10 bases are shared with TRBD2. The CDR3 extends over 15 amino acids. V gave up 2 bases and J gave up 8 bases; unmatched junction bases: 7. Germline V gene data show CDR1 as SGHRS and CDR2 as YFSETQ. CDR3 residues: CASSLQVAGGDEQFF. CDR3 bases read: TGCGCCAGCAGCTTACAAGTAGCGGGAGGAGATGAG.

The CDR3 loop is CASAYQGIYEQYF. The sequenced part of the CDR3 DNA is TGTGCCAGCGCGTACCAGGGGATCTACGAG. The chain carries TRBV19 and TRBJ2-7; TRBD1 is a possible D gene (6 bases). Read coverage stops 3 residues before the CDR3 terminus; the germline J gene supplies the remainder. Trimming removed 9 bases from V and 3 bases from J, with 15 bases in between. CDR1 LNHDA and CDR2 SQIVND come from the germline V gene (reference sequence). This CDR3 comprises 13 residues.

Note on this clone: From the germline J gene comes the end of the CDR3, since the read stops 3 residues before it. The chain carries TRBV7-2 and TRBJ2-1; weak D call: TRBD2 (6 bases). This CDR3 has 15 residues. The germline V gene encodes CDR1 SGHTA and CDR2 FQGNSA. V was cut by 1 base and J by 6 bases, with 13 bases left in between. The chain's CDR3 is CASSLGGAPGNEQFF. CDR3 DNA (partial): TGTGCCAGCAGCTTAGGCGGGGCTCCTGGCAATGAG. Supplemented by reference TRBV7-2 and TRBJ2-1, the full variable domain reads GAGVSQSPSNKVTEKGKDVELRCDPISGHTALYWYRQSLGQGLEFLIYFQGNSAPDKSGLPSDRFSAERTGGSVSTLTIQRTQQEDSAVYLCASSLGGAPGNEQFFGPGTRLTVL.